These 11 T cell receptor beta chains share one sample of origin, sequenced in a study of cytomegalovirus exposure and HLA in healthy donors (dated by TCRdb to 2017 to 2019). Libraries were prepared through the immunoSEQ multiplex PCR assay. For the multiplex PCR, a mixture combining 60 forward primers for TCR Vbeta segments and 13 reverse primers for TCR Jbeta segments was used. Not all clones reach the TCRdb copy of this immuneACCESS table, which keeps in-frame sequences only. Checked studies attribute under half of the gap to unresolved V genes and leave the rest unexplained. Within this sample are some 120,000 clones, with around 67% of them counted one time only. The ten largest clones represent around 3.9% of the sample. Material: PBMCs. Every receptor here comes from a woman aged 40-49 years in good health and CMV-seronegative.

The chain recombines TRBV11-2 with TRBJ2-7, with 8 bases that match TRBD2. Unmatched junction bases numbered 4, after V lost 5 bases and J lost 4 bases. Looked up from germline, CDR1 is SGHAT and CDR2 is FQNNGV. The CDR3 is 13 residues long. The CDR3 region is CASSLRGGYEQYF. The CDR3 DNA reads TGTGCCAGCAGCCTCCGGGGGGGATACGAGCAGTACTTC.

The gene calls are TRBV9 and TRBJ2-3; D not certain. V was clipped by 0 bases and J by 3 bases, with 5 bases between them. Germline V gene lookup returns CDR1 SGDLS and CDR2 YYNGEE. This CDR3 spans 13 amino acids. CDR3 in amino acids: CASSVVATDTQYF. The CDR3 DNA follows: TGTGCCAGCAGCGTAGTAGCTACAGATACGCAGTATTTT.

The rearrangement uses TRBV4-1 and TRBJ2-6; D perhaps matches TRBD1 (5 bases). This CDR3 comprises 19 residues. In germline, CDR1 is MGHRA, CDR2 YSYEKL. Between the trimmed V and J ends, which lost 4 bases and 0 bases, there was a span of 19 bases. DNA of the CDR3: TGCGCCAGCAGCCTGACATCTCAGGGCCCTAGCTCTGGGGCCAACGTCCTGACTTTC. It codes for CASSLTSQGPSSGANVLTF.

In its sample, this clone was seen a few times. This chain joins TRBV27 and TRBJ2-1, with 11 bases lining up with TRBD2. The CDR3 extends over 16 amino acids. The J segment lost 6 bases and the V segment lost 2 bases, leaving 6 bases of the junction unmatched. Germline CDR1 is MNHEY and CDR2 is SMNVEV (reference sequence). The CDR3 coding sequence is TGTGCCAGCAGTTTAATAGCGGGAGGGCCATTCAATGAGCAGTTCTTC. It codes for CASSLIAGGPFNEQFF.

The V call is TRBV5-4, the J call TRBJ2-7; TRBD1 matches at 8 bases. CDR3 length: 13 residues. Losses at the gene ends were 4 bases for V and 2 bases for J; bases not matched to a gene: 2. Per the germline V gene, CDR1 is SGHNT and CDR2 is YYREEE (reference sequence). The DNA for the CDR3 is TGTGCCAGCAGCAGGGACAGGACCTACGAGCAGTACTTC. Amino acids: CASSRDRTYEQYF.

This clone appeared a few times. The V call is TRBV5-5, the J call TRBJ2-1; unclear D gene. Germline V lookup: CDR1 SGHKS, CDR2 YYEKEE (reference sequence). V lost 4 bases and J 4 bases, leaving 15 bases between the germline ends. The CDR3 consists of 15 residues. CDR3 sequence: CASSPVSQRYNEQFF. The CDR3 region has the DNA TGTGCCAGCAGCCCCGTGTCCCAGAGGTACAATGAGCAGTTCTTC. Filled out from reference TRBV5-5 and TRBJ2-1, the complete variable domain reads DAGVTQSPTHLIKTRGQQVTLRCSPISGHKSVSWYQQVLGQGPQFIFQYYEKEERGRGNFPDRFSARQFPNYSSELNVNALLLGDSALYLCASSPVSQRYNEQFFGPGTRLTVL.

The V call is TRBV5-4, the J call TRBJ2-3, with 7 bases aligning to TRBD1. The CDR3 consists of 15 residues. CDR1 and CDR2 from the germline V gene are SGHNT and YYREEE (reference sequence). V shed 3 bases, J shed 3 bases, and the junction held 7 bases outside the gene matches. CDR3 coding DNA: TGTGCCAGCAGCTCGGGACAGCCAAGTACAGATACGCAGTATTTT. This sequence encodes CASSSGQPSTDTQYF.

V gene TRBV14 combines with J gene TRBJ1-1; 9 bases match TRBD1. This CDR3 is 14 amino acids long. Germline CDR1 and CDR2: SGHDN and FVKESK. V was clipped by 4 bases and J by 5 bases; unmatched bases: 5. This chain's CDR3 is CASSRTGGRTEAFF. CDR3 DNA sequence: TGTGCCAGCAGCCGAACAGGGGGCAGGACTGAAGCTTTCTTT.

The CDR3 protein is CAISDLPGQGRYTEAFF. CDR3 DNA sequence: TGTGCCATCAGTGACCTACCGGGACAGGGCCGCTACACTGAAGCTTTCTTT. The V and J genes are TRBV10-3 and TRBJ1-1, with TRBD1 matching over 9 bases. CDR3 size: 17 residues. The V gene's germline CDR1 is ENHRY and CDR2 SYGVKD. V lost 3 bases, J lost 3 bases, and 11 bases stayed unmatched.

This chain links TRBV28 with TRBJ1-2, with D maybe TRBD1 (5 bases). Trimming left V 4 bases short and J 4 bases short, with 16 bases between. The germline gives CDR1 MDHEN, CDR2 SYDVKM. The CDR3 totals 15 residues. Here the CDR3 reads CASSWGGVQGYGYTF. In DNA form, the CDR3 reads TGTGCCAGCAGTTGGGGTGGGGTCCAGGGCTATGGCTACACCTTC.

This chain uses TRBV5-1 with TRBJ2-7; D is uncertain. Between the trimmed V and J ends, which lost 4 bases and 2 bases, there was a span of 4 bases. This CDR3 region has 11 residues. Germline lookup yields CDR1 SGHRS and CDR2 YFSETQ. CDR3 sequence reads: CASSEAYEQYF. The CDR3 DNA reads TGCGCCAGCAGCGAGGCCTACGAGCAGTACTTC.